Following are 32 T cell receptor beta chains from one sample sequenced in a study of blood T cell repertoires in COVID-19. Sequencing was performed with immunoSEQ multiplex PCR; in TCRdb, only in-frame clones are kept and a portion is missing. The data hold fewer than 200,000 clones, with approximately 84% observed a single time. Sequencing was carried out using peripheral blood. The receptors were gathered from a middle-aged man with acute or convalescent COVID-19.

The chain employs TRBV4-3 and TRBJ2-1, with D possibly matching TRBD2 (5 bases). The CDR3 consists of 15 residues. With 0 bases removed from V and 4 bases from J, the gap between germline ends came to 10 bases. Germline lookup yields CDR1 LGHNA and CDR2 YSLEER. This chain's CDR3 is CASSQEASGYNEQFF. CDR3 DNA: TGCGCCAGCAGCCAAGAGGCAAGCGGATACAATGAGCAGTTCTTC.

The CDR3 region has the DNA TGCGCCAGCAGCCGCCGCCACGGGGTAGCGGATTACAATGAGCAGTTCTTC. Its protein is CASSRRHGVADYNEQFF. The V gene is TRBV4-1, the J gene TRBJ2-1, with D possibly being TRBD2 (6 bases). Per germline, CDR1 MGHRA and CDR2 YSYEKL. Trimming removed 4 bases from V and 4 bases from J, with 20 bases in between. The CDR3 is 17 residues long.

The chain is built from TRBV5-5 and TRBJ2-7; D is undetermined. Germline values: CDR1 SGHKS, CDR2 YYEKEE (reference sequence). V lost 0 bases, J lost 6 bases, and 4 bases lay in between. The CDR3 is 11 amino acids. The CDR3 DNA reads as TGTGCCAGCAGCTTGGACAGCGAGCAGTACTTC. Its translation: CASSLDSEQYF.

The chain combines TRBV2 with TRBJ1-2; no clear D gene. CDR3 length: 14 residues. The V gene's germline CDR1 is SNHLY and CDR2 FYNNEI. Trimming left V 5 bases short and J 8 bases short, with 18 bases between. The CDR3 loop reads CASSYNSGFGGYTF. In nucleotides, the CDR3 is TGTGCCAGCAGTTACAACTCGGGGTTTGGGGGCTACACCTTC.

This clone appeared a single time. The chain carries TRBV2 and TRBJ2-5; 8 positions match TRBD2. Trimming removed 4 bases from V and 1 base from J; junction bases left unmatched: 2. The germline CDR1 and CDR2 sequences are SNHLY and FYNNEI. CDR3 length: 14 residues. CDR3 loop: CASSGLAGQETQYF. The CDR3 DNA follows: TGTGCCAGCAGTGGCCTAGCGGGCCAAGAGACCCAGTACTTC.

The CDR3 spells CASSRWPGQGILVTEAFF. The CDR3 DNA reads as TGTGCCAGCTCACGATGGCCGGGACAGGGGATTCTAGTGACTGAAGCTTTCTTT. The chain is built from TRBV18 and TRBJ1-1, with 10 bases lining up with TRBD1. The germline V gene encodes CDR1 KGHSH and CDR2 LQKENI. V gave up 4 bases and J gave up 5 bases; unmatched junction bases: 16. The CDR3 runs to 18 residues.

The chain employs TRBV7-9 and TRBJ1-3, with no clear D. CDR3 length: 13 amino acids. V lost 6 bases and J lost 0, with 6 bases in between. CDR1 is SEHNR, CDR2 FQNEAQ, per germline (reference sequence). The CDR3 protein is CASSVYSGNTIYF. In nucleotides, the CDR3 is TGTGCCAGCAGTGTTTACTCTGGAAACACCATATATTTT.

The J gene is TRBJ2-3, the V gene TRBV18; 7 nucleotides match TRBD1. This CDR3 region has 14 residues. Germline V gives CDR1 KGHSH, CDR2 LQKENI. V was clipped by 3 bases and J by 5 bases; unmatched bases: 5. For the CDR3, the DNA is TGTGCCAGCTCACCGCGACAGGGATTAGATACGCAGTATTTT. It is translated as CASSPRQGLDTQYF.

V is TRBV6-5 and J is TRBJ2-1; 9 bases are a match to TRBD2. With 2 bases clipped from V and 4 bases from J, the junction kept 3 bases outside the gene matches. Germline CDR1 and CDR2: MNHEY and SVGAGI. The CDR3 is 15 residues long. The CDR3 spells CASSYGLAGYNEQFF. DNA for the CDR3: TGTGCCAGCAGTTACGGGCTAGCGGGGTACAATGAGCAGTTCTTC.

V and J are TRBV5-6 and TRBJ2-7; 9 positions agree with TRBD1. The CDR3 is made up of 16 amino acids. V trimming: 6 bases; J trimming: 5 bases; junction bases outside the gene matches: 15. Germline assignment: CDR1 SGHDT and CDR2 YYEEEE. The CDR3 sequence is CASKELNRDRVNEQYF. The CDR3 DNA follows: TGTGCCAGCAAAGAATTAAACCGGGACAGGGTTAACGAGCAGTACTTC.

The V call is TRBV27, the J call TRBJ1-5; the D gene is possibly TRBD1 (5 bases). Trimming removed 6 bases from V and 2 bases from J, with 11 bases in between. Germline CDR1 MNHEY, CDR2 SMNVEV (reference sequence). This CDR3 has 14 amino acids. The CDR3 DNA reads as TGTGCCAGCAGCTCCGGGACTGGCAATCAGCCCCAGCATTTT. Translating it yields CASSSGTGNQPQHF.

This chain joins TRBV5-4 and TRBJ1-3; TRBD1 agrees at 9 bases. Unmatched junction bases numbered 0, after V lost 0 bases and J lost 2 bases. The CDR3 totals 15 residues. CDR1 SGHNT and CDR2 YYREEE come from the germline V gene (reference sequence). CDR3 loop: CASSLDRGPGNTIYF. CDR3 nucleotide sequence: TGTGCCAGCAGCTTGGACAGGGGGCCTGGAAACACCATATATTTT.

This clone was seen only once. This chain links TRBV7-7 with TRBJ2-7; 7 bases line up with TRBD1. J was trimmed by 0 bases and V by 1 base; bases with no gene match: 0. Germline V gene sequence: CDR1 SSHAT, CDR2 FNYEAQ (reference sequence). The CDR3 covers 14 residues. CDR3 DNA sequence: TGTGCCAGCAGCTTAGGGACAGGCTCCTACGAGCAGTACTTC. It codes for CASSLGTGSYEQYF.

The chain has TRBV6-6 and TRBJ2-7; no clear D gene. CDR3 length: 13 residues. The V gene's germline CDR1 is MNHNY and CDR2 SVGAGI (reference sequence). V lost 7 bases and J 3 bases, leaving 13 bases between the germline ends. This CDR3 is CASTQPEDYEQYF. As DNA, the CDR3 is TGTGCCAGCACCCAGCCCGAGGACTACGAGCAGTACTTC.

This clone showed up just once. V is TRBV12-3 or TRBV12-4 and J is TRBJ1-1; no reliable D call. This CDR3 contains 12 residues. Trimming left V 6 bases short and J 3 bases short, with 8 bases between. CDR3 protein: CASSPSDTEAFF. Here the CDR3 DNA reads TGTGCCAGCAGCCCCTCGGACACTGAAGCTTTCTTT.

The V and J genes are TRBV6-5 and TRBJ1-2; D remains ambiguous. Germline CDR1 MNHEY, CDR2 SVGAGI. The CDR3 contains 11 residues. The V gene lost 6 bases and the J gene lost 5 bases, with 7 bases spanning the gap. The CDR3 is CASRGGYGYTF. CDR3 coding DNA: TGTGCCAGCAGGGGCGGGTATGGCTACACCTTC.

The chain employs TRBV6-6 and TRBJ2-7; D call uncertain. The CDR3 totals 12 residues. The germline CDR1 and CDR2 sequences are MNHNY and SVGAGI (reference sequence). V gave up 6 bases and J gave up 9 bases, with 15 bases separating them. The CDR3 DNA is TGTGCCAGCAGCGATGCGAGACACGGGCAGTACTTC. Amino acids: CASSDARHGQYF.

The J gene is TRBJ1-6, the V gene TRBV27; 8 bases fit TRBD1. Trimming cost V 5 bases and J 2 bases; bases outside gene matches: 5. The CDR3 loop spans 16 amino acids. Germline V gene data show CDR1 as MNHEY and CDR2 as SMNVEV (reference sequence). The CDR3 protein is CASSRKQGAYNSPLHF. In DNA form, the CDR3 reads TGTGCCAGCAGTCGTAAACAGGGGGCCTATAATTCACCCCTCCACTTT.

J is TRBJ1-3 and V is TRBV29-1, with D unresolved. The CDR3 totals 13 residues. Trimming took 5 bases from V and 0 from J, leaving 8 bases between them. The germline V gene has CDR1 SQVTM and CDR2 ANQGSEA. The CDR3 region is CSVKAGSGNTIYF. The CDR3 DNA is TGCAGCGTTAAAGCGGGCTCTGGAAACACCATATATTTT.

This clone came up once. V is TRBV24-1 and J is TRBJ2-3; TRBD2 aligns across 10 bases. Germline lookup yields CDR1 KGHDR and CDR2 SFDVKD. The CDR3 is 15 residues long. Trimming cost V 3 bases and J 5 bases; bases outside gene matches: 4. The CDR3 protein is CATSDTGTSEDTQYF. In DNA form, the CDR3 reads TGTGCCACCAGTGATACCGGGACTAGCGAAGATACGCAGTATTTT.

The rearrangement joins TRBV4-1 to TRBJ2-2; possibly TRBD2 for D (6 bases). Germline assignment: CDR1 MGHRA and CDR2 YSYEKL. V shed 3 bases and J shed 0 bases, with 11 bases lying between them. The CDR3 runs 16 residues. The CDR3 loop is CASSQDYFANTGELFF. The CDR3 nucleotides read TGCGCCAGCAGCCAGGACTACTTCGCGAACACCGGGGAGCTGTTTTTT.

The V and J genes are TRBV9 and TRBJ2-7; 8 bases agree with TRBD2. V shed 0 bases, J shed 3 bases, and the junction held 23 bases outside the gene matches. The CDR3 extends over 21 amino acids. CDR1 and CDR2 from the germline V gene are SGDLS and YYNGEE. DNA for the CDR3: TGTGCCAGCAGCGTAGCTCCCGGTTTTCGAATGAGCGGGGGCCCTTACTACGAGCAGTACTTC. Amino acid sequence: CASSVAPGFRMSGGPYYEQYF.

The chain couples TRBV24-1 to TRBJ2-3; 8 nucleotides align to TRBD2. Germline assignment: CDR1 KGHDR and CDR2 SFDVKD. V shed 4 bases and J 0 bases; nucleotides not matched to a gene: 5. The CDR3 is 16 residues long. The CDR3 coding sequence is TGTGCCACCAGTGACCCAATAGCGGGGAGCACAGATACGCAGTATTTT. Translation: CATSDPIAGSTDTQYF.

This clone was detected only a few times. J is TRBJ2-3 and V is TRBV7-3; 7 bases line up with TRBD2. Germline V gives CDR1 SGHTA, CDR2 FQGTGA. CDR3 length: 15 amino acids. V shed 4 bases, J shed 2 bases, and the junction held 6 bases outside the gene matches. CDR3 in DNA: TGTGCCAGCAGCTCGAAGCGGGGCCACACAGATACGCAGTATTTT. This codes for CASSSKRGHTDTQYF.

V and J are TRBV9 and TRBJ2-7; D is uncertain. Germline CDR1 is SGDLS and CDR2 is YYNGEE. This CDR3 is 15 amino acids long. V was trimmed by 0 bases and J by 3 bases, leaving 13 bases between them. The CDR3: CASSVEPGENYEQYF. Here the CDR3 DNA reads TGTGCCAGCAGCGTAGAACCCGGAGAAAACTACGAGCAGTACTTC.

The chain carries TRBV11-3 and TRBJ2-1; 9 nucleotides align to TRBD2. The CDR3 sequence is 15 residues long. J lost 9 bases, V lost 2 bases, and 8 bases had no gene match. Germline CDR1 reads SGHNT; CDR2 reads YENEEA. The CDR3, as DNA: TGTGCCAGCAGCTTATCACAGCGGGGGGAGGCTGAGCAGTTCTTC. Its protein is CASSLSQRGEAEQFF.

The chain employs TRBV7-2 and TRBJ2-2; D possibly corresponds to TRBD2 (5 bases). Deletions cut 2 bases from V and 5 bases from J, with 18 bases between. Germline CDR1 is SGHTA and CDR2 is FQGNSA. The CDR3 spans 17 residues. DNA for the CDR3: TGTGCCAGCAGCTTACCCAGTTTCGGGGTGGTTACCGGGGAGCTGTTTTTT. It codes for CASSLPSFGVVTGELFF.

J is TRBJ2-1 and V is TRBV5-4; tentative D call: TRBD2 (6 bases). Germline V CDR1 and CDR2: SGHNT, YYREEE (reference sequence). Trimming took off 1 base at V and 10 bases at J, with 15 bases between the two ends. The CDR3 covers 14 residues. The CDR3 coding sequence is TGTGCCAGCAGCTTGCGTGAGGGGACTCCCGAGCAGTTCTTC. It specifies CASSLREGTPEQFF.

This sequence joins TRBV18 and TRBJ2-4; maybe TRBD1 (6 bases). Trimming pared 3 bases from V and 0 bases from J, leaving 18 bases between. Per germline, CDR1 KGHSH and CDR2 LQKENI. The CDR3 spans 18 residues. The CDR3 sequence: CASSPTQGPSVAKNIQYF. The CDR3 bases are TGTGCCAGCTCACCTACACAGGGTCCGAGTGTAGCCAAAAACATTCAGTACTTC.

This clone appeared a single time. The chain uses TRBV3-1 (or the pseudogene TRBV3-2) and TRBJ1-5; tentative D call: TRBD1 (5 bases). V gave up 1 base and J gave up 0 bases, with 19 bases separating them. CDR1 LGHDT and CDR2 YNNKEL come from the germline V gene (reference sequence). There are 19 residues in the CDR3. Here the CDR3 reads CASSQVERQLLDSNQPQHF. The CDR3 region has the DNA TGTGCCAGCAGCCAAGTCGAAAGACAGTTACTGGATAGCAATCAGCCCCAGCATTTT.

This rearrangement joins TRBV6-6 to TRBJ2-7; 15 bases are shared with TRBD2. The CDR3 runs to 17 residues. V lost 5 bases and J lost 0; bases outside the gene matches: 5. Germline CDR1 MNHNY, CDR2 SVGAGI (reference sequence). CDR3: CASSPGTSGGLSYEQYF. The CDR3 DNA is TGTGCCAGCAGTCCTGGGACTAGCGGGGGGCTCTCCTACGAGCAGTACTTC.

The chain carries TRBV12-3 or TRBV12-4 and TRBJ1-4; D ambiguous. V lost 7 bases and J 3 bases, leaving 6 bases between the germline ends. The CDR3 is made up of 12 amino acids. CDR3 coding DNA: TGTGCCAGCACGCGGGCTAATGAAAAACTGTTTTTT. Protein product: CASTRANEKLFF.